The clone carrying this T cell receptor gamma chain is judged medium-sized. The target antigen is unknown. TCRdb redid clone calling on the multiplex PCR reads using CATT. The sample records about 2,500 gamma-chain clones, approximately 18% being singletons. Germline values: CDR1 VTNTFY, CDR2 YDVSTARD (reference sequence). The CDR3 sequence is 11 residues long. The junction had 1 base not matched to a gene; V was cut back by 1 base and J by 7 bases. This sample is part of a study of gamma delta lymphoproliferative disorders and STAT genes. Study at large: For the delta chain, EuroClonality-NGS standard procedure was applied.

Study-wide points: Public or private status of leukemic clones needs confirmation.

Sequencing used genomic DNA taken from PBMCs of patients and controls. Sequenced patients had a median age of roughly 61 years. This sequence was found in a human donor with gamma-delta T-cell large granular lymphocyte leukemia. The V gene is TRGV3, the J gene TRGJ1 or TRGJ2. The J gene, missing from TCRdb, was assigned here through DNA to germline matching. Input material: blood. The CDR3 reads CATWDRYKKLF. The DNA for the CDR3 is TGTGCCACCTGGGACAGATATAAGAAACTCTTT.